The clone carrying this TCR beta chain has a count of ten or more. TCRdb processed the RT-PCR reads anew with MiXCR; each CDR3 protein has one entry. The sample carries more than 600,000 distinct CDR3 sequences, over 12% recorded once. Looked up from germline, CDR1 is LGHNA and CDR2 is YSLEER. The CDR3 is 15 amino acids. V gave up 0 bases and J gave up 6 bases; unmatched junction bases: 6. This chain joins TRBV4-3 and TRBJ2-3; 7 positions agree with TRBD2. This sequence was found in a female donor in good health, serving as a healthy control. Source material: memory CD4+ T cells from blood. The CDR3 DNA is TGCGCCAGCAGCCAAGAAACGGGGGGATCGGATACGCAGTATTTT. Translating gives CASSQETGGSDTQYF.